This T cell receptor beta chain was obtained from a study of OX40 agonist ivuxolimab in advanced cancers. Across the study: Ivuxolimab is an agonistic anti-OX40 (CD134) antibody, and patients were treated with it. Previous treatment with anti-PD-1, anti-PD-L1 or anti-CTLA-4 therapy was allowed; 40% had received some.

Germline loops: CDR1 MNHEY, CDR2 SMNVEV (reference sequence). V lost 6 bases, J lost 0 bases, and 9 bases lay in between. The CDR3 loop spans 15 amino acids. As for this clone: The antigen is not known.

Repertoires were generated with immunoSEQ multiplex PCR, while TCRdb's copy carries only in-frame clones and drops some. The repertoire includes about 48,000 clones, less than 85% of them detected once, and 1% to 1.3% sits in the top ten. Study observations and caveats: There were also nonresponders showing low normalized T-cell clonal expansion.

Sequenced material: CD4+ or CD8+ T cells sorted from blood, taken in a trial of the OX40 agonist ivuxolimab. V is TRBV27 and J is TRBJ2-6; no definite D call. The TCR was taken from an adult with an advanced solid tumor such as melanoma, head and neck, liver or kidney cancer. DNA of the CDR3: TGTGCCAGCAGCCGCGTCCCCTCTGGGGCCAACGTCCTGACTTTC. Protein: CASSRVPSGANVLTF.